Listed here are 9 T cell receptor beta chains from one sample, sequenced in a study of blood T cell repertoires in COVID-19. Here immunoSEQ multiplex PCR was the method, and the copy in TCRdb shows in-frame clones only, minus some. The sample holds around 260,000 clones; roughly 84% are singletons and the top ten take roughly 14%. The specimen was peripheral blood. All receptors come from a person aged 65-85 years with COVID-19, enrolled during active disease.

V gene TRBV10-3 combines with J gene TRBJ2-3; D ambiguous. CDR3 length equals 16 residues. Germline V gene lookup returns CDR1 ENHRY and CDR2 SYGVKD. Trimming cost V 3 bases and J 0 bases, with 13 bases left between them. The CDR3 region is CAISDSSKKSTDTQYF. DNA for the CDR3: TGTGCCATCAGTGATTCGAGTAAAAAAAGCACAGATACGCAGTATTTT.

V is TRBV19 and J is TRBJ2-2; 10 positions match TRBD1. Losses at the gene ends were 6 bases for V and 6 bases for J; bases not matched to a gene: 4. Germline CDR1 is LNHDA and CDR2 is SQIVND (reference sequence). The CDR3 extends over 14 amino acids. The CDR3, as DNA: TGTGCCAGTAGACGGACAGGGGGGTCCGGGGAGCTGTTTTTT. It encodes CASRRTGGSGELFF.

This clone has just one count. The CDR3 is CASSQPWEVSGNTIYF. The CDR3 nucleotides are TGCGCCAGCAGCCAACCCTGGGAGGTCTCTGGAAACACCATATATTTT. This rearrangement joins TRBV4-1 to TRBJ1-3; D unclear. The V end lost 2 bases, the J end lost 0 bases, and 11 bases lay between the germline ends. CDR3 size: 16 residues. Germline V gene sequence: CDR1 MGHRA, CDR2 YSYEKL.

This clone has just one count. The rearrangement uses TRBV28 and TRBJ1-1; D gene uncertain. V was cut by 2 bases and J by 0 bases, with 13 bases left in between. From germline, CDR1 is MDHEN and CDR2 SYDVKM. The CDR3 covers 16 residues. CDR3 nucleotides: TGTGCCAGCAGTTTAATTCGTAAGCCCATGAACACTGAAGCTTTCTTT. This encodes CASSLIRKPMNTEAFF.

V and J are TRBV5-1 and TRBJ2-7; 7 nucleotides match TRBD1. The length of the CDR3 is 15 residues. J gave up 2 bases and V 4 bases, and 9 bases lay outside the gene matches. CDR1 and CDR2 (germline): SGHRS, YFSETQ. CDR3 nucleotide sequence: TGCGCCAGCAGCGCCGACAGGGCTGACCCCTACGAGCAGTACTTC. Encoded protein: CASSADRADPYEQYF.

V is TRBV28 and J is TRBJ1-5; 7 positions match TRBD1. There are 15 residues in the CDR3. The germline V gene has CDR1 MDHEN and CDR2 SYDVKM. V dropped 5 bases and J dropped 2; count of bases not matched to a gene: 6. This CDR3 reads CASSPVTGGNQPQHF. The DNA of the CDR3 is TGTGCCAGCAGTCCCGTAACAGGGGGCAATCAGCCCCAGCATTTT.

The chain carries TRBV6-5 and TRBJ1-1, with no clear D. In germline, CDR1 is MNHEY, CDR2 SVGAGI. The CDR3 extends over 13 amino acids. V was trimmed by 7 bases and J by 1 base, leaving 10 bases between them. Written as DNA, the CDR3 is TGTGCCAGCAAGTCGTCAGGGAACACTGAAGCTTTCTTT. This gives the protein CASKSSGNTEAFF.

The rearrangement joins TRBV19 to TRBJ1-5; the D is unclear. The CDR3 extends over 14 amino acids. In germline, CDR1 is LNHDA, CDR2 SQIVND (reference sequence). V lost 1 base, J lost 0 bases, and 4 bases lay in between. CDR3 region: CASSIVDSNQPQHF. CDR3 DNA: TGTGCCAGTAGTATAGTAGATAGCAATCAGCCCCAGCATTTT.

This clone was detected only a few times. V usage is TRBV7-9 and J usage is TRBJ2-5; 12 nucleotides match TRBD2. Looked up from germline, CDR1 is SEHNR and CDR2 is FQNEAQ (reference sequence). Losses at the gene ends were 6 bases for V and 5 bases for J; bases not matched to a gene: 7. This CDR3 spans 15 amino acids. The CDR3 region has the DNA TGTGCCAGCAGGTGGACTAGCGGGGAAGGGGAGACCCAGTACTTC. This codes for CASRWTSGEGETQYF.